This TCR beta chain was documented in a study of read filtering for tumor transcriptome and immune sequencing. A word on this clonotype: What it binds is unknown. One base separates it from a far larger clone, so it is likely a read error.

V dropped 8 bases and J dropped 3 bases, with 10 bases sitting between them. The CDR3 spans 12 residues. Per the germline V gene, CDR1 is SGHTA and CDR2 is FQGTGA. The library was built from about 400 ng RNA with molecular barcoded adaptors for alpha/delta and beta/gamma chains. MiXCR, applied by TCRdb to the reads, yields one record per CDR3 protein. The sample contains 40,000 or so distinct CDR3 sequences, 14% of which appear only once. Study-wide results and limits: Correlation between methods rose after single-read clonotypes were removed. This fraction held mixed bone marrow immune cells after CD138-negative sorting. In IR-seq, single-read clonotypes were roughly 80% of clonotypes but around 4% of reads. Even smaller IR-seq throughput identified most shared clonotypes.

This clonotype was obtained from a donor over 35 with multiple myeloma. This chain links TRBV7-3 with TRBJ1-2, with D unclear. Input material: a population of CD138-negative cells sorted from bone marrow. CDR3 nucleotide sequence: TGTGCCAGCTCCAACGGTGACTATGGCTACACCTTC. It is translated as CASSNGDYGYTF. The full variable domain, with the rest looked up from reference TRBV7-3 and TRBJ1-2, is GAGVSQTPSNKVTEKGKYVELRCDPISGHTALYWYRQSLGQGPEFLIYFQGTGAADDSGLPNDRFFAVRPEGSVSTLKIQRTERGDSAVYLCASSNGDYGYTFGSGTRLTVV.